The text below deals with one TCR beta chain. Its antigen has not been determined. No base quality information exists; no much larger clone differs at one position. These data belong to a study of blood T cell repertoires in COVID-19 (dated by TCRdb to 2018 to 2020). About the full investigation: Samples covering the acute and convalescent phases of COVID-19 were provided by collaborators in the United States, Italy and Spain. The prospective study material was composed of cDNA or gDNA derived from T cells, B-cell-depleted T cells, or PBMCs. The samples were drawn from the first 160 participants of the ongoing ImmuneRACE study and from over 950 subjects provided by 6 global collaborators. A freely available public database, intended as a resource for researchers studying the immune response to SARS-CoV-2, is where the repertoires were released. The dataset comprised deeply sampled blood TCRbeta repertoires from subjects exposed to, actively infected with, or recovered from COVID-19. Nearly every sample came with metadata listing a de-identified subject ID, COVID-19 status, age in years and sex. Where HLA class I and class II types were available, the types were taken from metadata supplied by the sample provider, not from assay-based typing. The paper's findings and limits, for the study overall: Clinical and demographic metadata were provided uncurated, with the amount varying by source and participant.

The collaborating institutions used their own protocols to collect whole blood in K2EDTA tubes. For TCRbeta analysis, collaborators shipped samples as frozen whole blood, isolated PBMCs, or DNA extracted from either of those sample types. TCRbeta CDR3 regions were amplified from genomic DNA using the immunoSEQ Assay, a bias-controlled multiplex PCR. Turning to the authors' computational methods: The number of nucleated cells in each sample was estimated from the amplification of reference gene primers within the assay. Sequence reads were collapsed and filtered to measure the absolute abundance of every unique TCRbeta CDR3 rearrangement. For each sample, productive Simpson clonality was calculated by taking the square root of Simpson's diversity index across productive rearrangements. Sourced from immuneACCESS, this table was stored by TCRdb with only in-frame sequences that have V and J called. A share of the clones is absent; for the studies checked, an unresolved V gene accounts for under half, and the remainder has no known explanation. V, J and clone size reflect that table, while D and trimming were determined from the DNA. This sample has over 70,000 clones in its table, and 75% to 85% of those were observed once. The ten biggest clones cover 10% of the sample.

The CDR3 runs 19 residues from the cysteine to the phenylalanine. Only the CDR3 DNA stays, 57 bases, in frame from base 1. For CDR1 and CDR2, the germline V gene (reference sequence) lists SGHNT and YYREEE. Unmatched junction bases come to 10, with V trimmed by 4 bases and J by 0 bases. This TCR derives from a woman in her 70s with acute or convalescent COVID-19. Sequenced material: peripheral blood. Recombination connected TRBV5-4 to TRBJ2-3, with 14 junctional bases fitting TRBD2. The CDR3 region has the sequence CASSTGTSGRHLSTDTQYF. The sequenced DNA: TGTGCCAGCAGCACCGGGACTAGCGGGAGACACCTGAGCACAGATACGCAGTATTTT.